The following is a T cell receptor (beta chain) sequence with its context. Other DNA sequences in this specimen translate into the identical CDR3. The time point was: recipient sample about 28 days before transplant, after cytoreduction. Assay: immunoSEQ multiplex PCR; the TCRdb copy retains only in-frame clones and omits some. The sample lists some 14,000 clones, around 80% occurring once. The source of the sample is a study of T cell clonotyping in hematopoietic cell transplantation. The CDR3 runs to 12 residues. The V end was cut by 3 bases, the J end by 6 bases, with 8 bases between. Germline lookup yields CDR1 MGHRA and CDR2 YSYEKL.

This material consisted of peripheral blood mononuclear cells, taken before stem cell transplant. V is TRBV4-1 and J is TRBJ1-1; no clear D gene. The sequence came from a man between 60 and 75 years old with acute myeloid leukemia. Some clones in this sample may be carry-over from other donors' samples. CDR3 residues: CASSHGGAEAFF. The CDR3 region has the DNA TGCGCCAGCAGCCACGGAGGAGCTGAAGCTTTCTTT.